A selection of T cell receptor beta chains follows, all from one sample in a study of shared clonotypes between healthy human individuals. Method: immunoSEQ multiplex PCR; TCRdb's copy keeps in-frame clones and lacks some. The sample contains about 510,000 clones, more than 65% of which appear only once. Sequences were obtained from PBMCs. The receptors originated from a middle-aged woman in good health. Some clones in this sample may be carry-over from other donors' samples. The CDR3 runs from the conserved cysteine through the conserved F or W. Each record gives: V gene, clone size, J gene, D gene, CDR3 protein, CDR3 DNA. The D gene is left open where the match is weak. Not every row has a clone size; where given, it reads once, few, many or a size class.

TRBV25-1	-	TRBJ1-2	-	CASRGGYGYTF	TGTGCCAGCAGGGGGGGGTACGGCTACACCTTC
TRBV28	once	TRBJ2-7	-	CASSPWRRAPYEQYF	TGTGCCAGCAGTCCCTGGCGTCGGGCCCCCTACGAGCAGTACTTC
TRBV7-6	-	TRBJ1-1	-	CASSLADGREAFF	TGTGCCAGCAGCTTAGCCGACGGACGGGAAGCTTTCTTT
TRBV7-2	-	TRBJ2-2	-	CASSVRDSNTGELFF	TGTGCCAGCAGCGTCCGCGACAGTAACACCGGGGAGCTGTTTTTT
TRBV25-1	-	TRBJ1-1	-	CASSEVGKGSWNTEAFF	TGTGCCAGCAGTGAGGTGGGGAAGGGCAGTTGGAACACTGAAGCTTTCTTT
TRBV19	many	TRBJ2-7	-	CASSITGSASIYEQYF	TGTGCCAGTAGTATCACGGGTTCGGCCTCCATCTACGAGCAGTACTTC
TRBV21-1	-	TRBJ2-2	-	CASSIRRVGELFF	TGTGCCAGCAGCATCCGACGGGTCGGGGAGCTGTTTTTT
TRBV11-2	few	TRBJ1-3	-	CASSLTASSGNTIYF	TGTGCCAGCAGCTTAACGGCAAGCTCTGGAAACACCATATATTTT
TRBV27	-	TRBJ2-5	-	CASSWSVGETQYF	TGTGCCAGCAGCTGGAGCGTGGGAGAGACCCAGTACTTC
TRBV7-9	-	TRBJ2-3	-	CASTPGRGTQYF	TGTGCCAGCACCCCAGGGCGGGGTACGCAGTATTTT
TRBV4-1	-	TRBJ2-7	-	CASSQAGARYEQYF	TGCGCCAGCAGCCAAGCGGGGGCCCGGTACGAGCAGTACTTC
TRBV7-9	-	TRBJ2-5	TRBD2	CASSLGSGGWLAEETQYF	TGTGCCAGCAGCTTAGGATCTGGGGGGTGGCTAGCGGAAGAGACCCAGTACTTC
TRBV7-3	-	TRBJ2-1	-	CASSLRGGSAYNEQFF	TGTGCCAGCAGCTTGCGAGGGGGGAGCGCCTACAATGAGCAGTTCTTC
TRBV7-2	-	TRBJ2-5	-	CASSAQIGGETQYF	TGTGCCAGCAGCGCCCAGATCGGGGGAGAGACCCAGTACTTC
TRBV6-5	once	TRBJ2-7	TRBD1	CASSRQGADYEQYF	TGTGCCAGCAGCCGACAGGGGGCGGACTACGAGCAGTACTTC
TRBV28	-	TRBJ2-7	TRBD2	CASSSAGLAGEVVDEQYF	TGTGCCAGCAGTTCGGCGGGACTAGCGGGAGAGGTGGTCGACGAGCAGTACTTC
TRBV29-1	-	TRBJ2-7	-	CSVGQAADEQYF	TGCAGCGTTGGGCAGGCAGCGGACGAGCAGTACTTC
TRBV7-3	-	TRBJ2-2	TRBD2	CASSTGLAVNTGELFF	TGTGCCAGCAGCACGGGACTAGCGGTAAACACCGGGGAGCTGTTTTTT
TRBV11-1	-	TRBJ2-2	TRBD1	CASSERNPGQGAGELFF	TGTGCCAGCAGCGAAAGAAATCCGGGACAGGGGGCCGGGGAGCTGTTTTTT
TRBV18	once	TRBJ1-1	-	CASSTAGLTEAFF	TGTGCCAGCTCCACCGCGGGGTTAACTGAAGCTTTCTTT
TRBV5-6	-	TRBJ2-7	-	CASSLGVGYEQYF	TGTGCCAGCAGCTTGGGGGTTGGATACGAGCAGTACTTC
TRBV30	once	TRBJ2-5	TRBD1	CAWTTGTEQETQYF	TGTGCCTGGACCACCGGGACAGAACAAGAGACCCAGTACTTC